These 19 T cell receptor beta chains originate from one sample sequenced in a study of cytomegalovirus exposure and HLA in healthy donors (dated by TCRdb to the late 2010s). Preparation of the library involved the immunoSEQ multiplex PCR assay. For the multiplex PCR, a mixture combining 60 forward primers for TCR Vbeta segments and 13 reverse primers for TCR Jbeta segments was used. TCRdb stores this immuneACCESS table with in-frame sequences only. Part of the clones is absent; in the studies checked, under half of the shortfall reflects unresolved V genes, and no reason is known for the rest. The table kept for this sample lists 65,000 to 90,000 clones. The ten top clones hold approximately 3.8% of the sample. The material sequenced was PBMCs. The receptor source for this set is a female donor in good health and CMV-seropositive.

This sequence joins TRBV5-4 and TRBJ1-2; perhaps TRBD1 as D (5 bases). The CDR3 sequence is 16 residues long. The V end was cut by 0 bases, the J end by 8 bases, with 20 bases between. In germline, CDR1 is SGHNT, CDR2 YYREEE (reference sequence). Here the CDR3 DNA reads TGTGCCAGCAGCTTGGCGGGGAGGGGCCCCTATCGGGGCTACACCTTC. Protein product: CASSLAGRGPYRGYTF.

DNA for the CDR3: TGTGCCAGCAGTTACGCCGGGTTACACACCGGGGAGCTGTTTTTT. This translates into CASSYAGLHTGELFF. The chain couples TRBV6-5 to TRBJ2-2; D gene ambiguous. The CDR3 totals 15 residues. Looked up from germline, CDR1 is MNHEY and CDR2 is SVGAGI. Deletions cut 2 bases from V and 3 bases from J, with 10 bases between.

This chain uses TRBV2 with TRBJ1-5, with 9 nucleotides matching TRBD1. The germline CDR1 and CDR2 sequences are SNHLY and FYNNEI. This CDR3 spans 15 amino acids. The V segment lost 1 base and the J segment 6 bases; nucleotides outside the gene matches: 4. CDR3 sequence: CASSEERTGVQPQHF. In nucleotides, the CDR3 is TGTGCCAGCAGTGAAGAAAGGACAGGGGTTCAGCCCCAGCATTTT.

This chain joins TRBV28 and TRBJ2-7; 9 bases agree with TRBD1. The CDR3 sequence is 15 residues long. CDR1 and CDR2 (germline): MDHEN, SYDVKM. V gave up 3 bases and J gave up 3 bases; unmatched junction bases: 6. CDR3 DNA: TGTGCCAGCAGTTTTGGGACAGGGAGTGGCTACGAGCAGTACTTC. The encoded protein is CASSFGTGSGYEQYF.

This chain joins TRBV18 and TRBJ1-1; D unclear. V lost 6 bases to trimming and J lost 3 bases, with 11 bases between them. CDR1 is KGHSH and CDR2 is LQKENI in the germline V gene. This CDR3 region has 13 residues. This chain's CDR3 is CASSTEGHTEAFF. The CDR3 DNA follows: TGTGCCAGCTCTACGGAGGGTCACACTGAAGCTTTCTTT.

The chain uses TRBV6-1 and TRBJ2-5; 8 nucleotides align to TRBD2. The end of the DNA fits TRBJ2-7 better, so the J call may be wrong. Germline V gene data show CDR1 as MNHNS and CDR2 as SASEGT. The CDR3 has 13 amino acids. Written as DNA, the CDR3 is TGTGCCAGCGAGCGGGAGAGCTCCTACGAGCAGTACTTC. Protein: CASERESSYEQYF.

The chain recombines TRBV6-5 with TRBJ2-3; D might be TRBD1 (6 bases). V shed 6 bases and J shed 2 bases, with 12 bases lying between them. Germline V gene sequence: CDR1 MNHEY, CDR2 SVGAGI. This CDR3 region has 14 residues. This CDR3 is CASSWDTLTDTQYF. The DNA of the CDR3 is TGTGCCAGCAGCTGGGACACCCTCACAGATACGCAGTATTTT.

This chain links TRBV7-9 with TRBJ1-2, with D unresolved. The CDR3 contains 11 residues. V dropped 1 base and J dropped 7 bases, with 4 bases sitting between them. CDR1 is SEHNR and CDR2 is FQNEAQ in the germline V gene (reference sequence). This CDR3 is CASSLDSGYTF. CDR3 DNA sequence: TGTGCCAGCAGCTTAGATAGTGGCTACACCTTC.

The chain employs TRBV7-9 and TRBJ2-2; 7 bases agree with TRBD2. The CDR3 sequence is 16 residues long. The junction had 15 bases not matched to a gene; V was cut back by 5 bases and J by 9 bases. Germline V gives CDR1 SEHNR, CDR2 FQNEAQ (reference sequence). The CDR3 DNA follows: TGTGCCAGCAGCCGAGTAGCGGGCCCGGAAATGAGGGAGCTGTTTTTT. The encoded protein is CASSRVAGPEMRELFF.

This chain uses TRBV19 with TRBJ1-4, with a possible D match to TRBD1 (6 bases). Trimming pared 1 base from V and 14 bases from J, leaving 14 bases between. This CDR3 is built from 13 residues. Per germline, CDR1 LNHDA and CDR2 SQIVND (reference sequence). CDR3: CASSIAGAPFLFF. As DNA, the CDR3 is TGTGCCAGTAGTATAGCAGGGGCCCCGTTTCTGTTTTTT.

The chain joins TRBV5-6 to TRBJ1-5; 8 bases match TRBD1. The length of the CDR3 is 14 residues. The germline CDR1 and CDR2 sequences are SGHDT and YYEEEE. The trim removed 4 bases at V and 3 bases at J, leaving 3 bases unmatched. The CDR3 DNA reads TGTGCCAGCAGCGCGGGACAGGACAATCAGCCCCAGCATTTT. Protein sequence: CASSAGQDNQPQHF. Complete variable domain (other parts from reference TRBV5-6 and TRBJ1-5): DAGVTQSPTHLIKTRGQQVTLRCSPKSGHDTVSWYQQALGQGPQFIFQYYEEEERQRGNFPDRFSGHQFPNYSSELNVNALLLGDSALYLCASSAGQDNQPQHFGDGTRLSIL.

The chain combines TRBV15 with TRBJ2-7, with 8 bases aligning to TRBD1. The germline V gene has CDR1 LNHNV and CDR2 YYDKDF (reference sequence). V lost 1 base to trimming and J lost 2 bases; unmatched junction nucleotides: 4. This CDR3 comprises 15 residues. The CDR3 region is CATSRGAQGAYEQYF. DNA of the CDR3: TGTGCCACCAGCAGAGGGGCACAGGGGGCCTACGAGCAGTACTTC.

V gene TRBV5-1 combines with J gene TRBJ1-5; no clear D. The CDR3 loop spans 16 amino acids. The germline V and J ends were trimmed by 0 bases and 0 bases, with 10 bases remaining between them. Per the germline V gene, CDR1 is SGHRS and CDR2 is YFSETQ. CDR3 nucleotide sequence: TGCGCCAGCAGCTTGGTTACAGATGATAGCAATCAGCCCCAGCATTTT. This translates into CASSLVTDDSNQPQHF.

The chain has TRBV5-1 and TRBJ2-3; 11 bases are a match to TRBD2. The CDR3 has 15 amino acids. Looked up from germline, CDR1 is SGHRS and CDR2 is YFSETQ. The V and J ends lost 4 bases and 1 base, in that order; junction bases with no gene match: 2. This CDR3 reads CASSMGLAGTDTQYF. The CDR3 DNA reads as TGCGCCAGCAGCATGGGACTAGCGGGCACAGATACGCAGTATTTT. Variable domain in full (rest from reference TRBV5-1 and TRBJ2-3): KAGVTQTPRYLIKTRGQQVTLSCSPISGHRSVSWYQQTPGQGLQFLFEYFSETQRNKGNFPGRFSGRQFSNSRSEMNVSTLELGDSALYLCASSMGLAGTDTQYFGPGTRLTVL.

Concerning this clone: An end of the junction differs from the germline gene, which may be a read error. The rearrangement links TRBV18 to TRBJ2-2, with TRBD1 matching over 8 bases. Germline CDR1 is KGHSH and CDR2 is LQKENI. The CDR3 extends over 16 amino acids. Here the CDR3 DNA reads TGTGCCAGCCCACCACCACAGGGGGCGAACACCGGGGAGCTGTTTTTT. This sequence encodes CASPPPQGANTGELFF. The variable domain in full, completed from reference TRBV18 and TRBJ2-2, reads NAGVMQNPRHLVRRRGQEARLRCSPMKGHSHVYWYRQLPEEGLKFMVYLQKENIIDESGMPKERFSAEFPKEGPSILRIQQVVRGDSAAYFCASPPPQGANTGELFFGEGSRLTVL.

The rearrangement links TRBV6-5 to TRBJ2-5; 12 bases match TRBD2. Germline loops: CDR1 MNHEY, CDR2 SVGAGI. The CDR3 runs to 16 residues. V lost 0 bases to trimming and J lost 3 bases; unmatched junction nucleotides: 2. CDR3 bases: TGTGCCAGCAGTTACTCGCGACTAGCGGGGGAAGAGACCCAGTACTTC. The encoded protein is CASSYSRLAGEETQYF.

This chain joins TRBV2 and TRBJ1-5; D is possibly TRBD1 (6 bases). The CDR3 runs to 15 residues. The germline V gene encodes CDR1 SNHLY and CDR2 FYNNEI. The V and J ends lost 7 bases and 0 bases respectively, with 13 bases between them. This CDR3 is CASTKGQYSNQPQHF. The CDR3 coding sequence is TGTGCCAGCACCAAAGGACAGTATAGCAATCAGCCCCAGCATTTT.

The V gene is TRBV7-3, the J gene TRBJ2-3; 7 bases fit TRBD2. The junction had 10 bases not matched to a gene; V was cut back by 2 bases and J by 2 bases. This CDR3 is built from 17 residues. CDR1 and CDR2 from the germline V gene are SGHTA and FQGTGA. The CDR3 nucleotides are TGTGCCAGCAGCTTACGTGGGGAGGGGTTCAACACAGATACGCAGTATTTT. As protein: CASSLRGEGFNTDTQYF.

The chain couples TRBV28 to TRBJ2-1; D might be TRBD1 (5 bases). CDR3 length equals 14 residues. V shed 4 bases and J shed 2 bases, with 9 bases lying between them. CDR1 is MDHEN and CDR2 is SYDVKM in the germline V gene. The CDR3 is CASSSRVTYNEQFF. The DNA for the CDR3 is TGTGCCAGCAGTTCCAGGGTAACCTACAATGAGCAGTTCTTC. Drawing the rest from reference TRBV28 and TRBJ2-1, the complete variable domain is DVKVTQSSRYLVKRTGEKVFLECVQDMDHENMFWYRQDPGLGLRLIYFSYDVKMKEKGDIPEGYSVSREKKERFSLILESASTNQTSMYLCASSSRVTYNEQFFGPGTRLTVL.